A single sample is the source of the 9 T cell receptor beta chains below, sequenced in a study of OX40 agonist ivuxolimab in advanced cancers. TCRdb's copy holds only in-frame clones and misses some; the assay was immunoSEQ multiplex PCR. The sample holds about 19,000 clones, about 83% seen once. Sample: CD4+ or CD8+ T cells sorted from blood, taken in a trial of the OX40 agonist ivuxolimab. The receptors originated from an adult with an advanced solid tumor such as melanoma, head and neck, liver or kidney cancer.

CDR3 DNA: TGTGCCAGCAGCTTAGCCGCGGTGAACACTGAAGCTTTCTTT. Amino acid sequence: CASSLAAVNTEAFF. This sequence joins TRBV7-9 and TRBJ1-1; D ambiguous. The germline V gene has CDR1 SEHNR and CDR2 FQNEAQ (reference sequence). The CDR3 is 14 residues long. Trimming removed 0 bases at V and 0 bases at J, with 5 bases between.

The chain joins TRBV7-3 to TRBJ2-3, with 7 bases lining up with TRBD1. CDR1 and CDR2 (germline): SGHTA, FQGTGA. V lost 3 bases and J lost 3; bases outside the gene matches: 3. This CDR3 has 14 amino acids. CDR3 protein: CASSFAGGTDTQYF. In nucleotides, the CDR3 is TGTGCCAGCAGCTTCGCAGGGGGTACAGATACGCAGTATTTT.

V usage is TRBV2 and J usage is TRBJ2-1, with a possible D match to TRBD1 (5 bases). Deletions cut 4 bases from V and 15 bases from J, with 25 bases between. The CDR3 has 15 amino acids. Germline loops: CDR1 SNHLY, CDR2 FYNNEI. The CDR3 nucleotides are TGTGCCAGCAGTGTAAGCCTAGGGCAAGTCCTGGGGCTGTTCTTC. Protein sequence: CASSVSLGQVLGLFF.

The J gene is TRBJ1-2, the V gene TRBV4-1, with TRBD1 identical over 10 bases. The CDR3 consists of 14 residues. V dropped 4 bases and J dropped 5; count of bases not matched to a gene: 4. CDR1 MGHRA and CDR2 YSYEKL come from the germline V gene. The CDR3 region has the DNA TGCGCCAGCAGCCCCGGACAGGGGGGATATGGCTACACCTTC. Its translation: CASSPGQGGYGYTF.

The V and J genes are TRBV19 and TRBJ1-1; a possible D gene is TRBD1 (5 bases). Germline-derived CDR1 and CDR2 are LNHDA and SQIVND (reference sequence). There are 16 residues in the CDR3. Trimming took off 3 bases at V and 4 bases at J, with 18 bases between the two ends. This CDR3 is CASSIGTGPGSTEAFF. The CDR3 DNA sequence: TGTGCCAGTAGTATCGGTACAGGCCCCGGGAGCACTGAAGCTTTCTTT.

CDR3 coding DNA: TGTGCCAGCAGTCTGGGACTAGTCTCCGAGACCCAGTACTTC. Residues: CASSLGLVSETQYF. J is TRBJ2-5 and V is TRBV6-5, with 8 bases matching TRBD2. Germline CDR1 reads MNHEY; CDR2 reads SVGAGI. V dropped 5 bases and J dropped 5; count of bases not matched to a gene: 7. This CDR3 comprises 14 residues.

The V call is TRBV27, the J call TRBJ1-1; 7 nucleotides match TRBD1. Germline CDR1 and CDR2: MNHEY and SMNVEV (reference sequence). The CDR3 sequence is 14 residues long. Unmatched junction bases numbered 2, after V lost 3 bases and J lost 1 base. The CDR3 here is CASSLGTANTEAFF. Here the CDR3 DNA reads TGTGCCAGCAGTTTGGGGACAGCGAACACTGAAGCTTTCTTT.

The chain combines TRBV30 with TRBJ2-2; a weak D match, TRBD2 (6 bases). Germline CDR1 GTSNPN, CDR2 SVGIG (reference sequence). The CDR3 length is 12 residues. The V gene lost 2 bases and the J gene lost 7 bases, with 8 bases spanning the gap. As DNA, the CDR3 is TGTGCCTGGAGTTCCGGGGGCGGGGAGCTGTTTTTT. Translating it yields CAWSSGGGELFF.

The V gene is TRBV5-1, the J gene TRBJ1-1; D ambiguous. The V end was cut by 0 bases, the J end by 5 bases, with 8 bases between. There are 13 residues in the CDR3. Germline V lookup: CDR1 SGHRS, CDR2 YFSETQ. The CDR3 is CASSLEGPTEAFF. The CDR3 DNA follows: TGCGCCAGCAGCTTGGAAGGGCCGACTGAAGCTTTCTTT.